This entry lists 7 T cell receptor beta chains sequenced from one sample in a study of spatial heterogeneity in lung cancer (dated by TCRdb to the late 2010s). This sample's time point label indicates: blood at routine non-recurrence follow-up after resection. Receptor libraries were prepared by 5' RACE. The instrument was a NextSeq 500. TCRdb applied fastp at Q25 and MiXCR to the public reads, then kept only in-frame beta chains. Each CDR3 protein appears once, grouped with its most common genes and DNA. The sample includes 95,000 to 120,000 distinct CDR3 sequences, with about 10% observed a single time. The ten largest clones add up to 20% to 30% of the sample. The source was PBMCs, collected at follow-up. The source of these receptors is a female donor with early-stage non-small cell lung cancer.

The chain has TRBV27 and TRBJ2-7; 7 bases are shared with TRBD1. CDR3 length: 14 amino acids. Germline lookup yields CDR1 MNHEY and CDR2 SMNVEV (reference sequence). V shed 3 bases and J 2 bases; nucleotides not matched to a gene: 4. Written as DNA, the CDR3 is TGTGCCAGCAGTTTCGACAGGGTACCCTACGAGCAGTACTTC. Translation: CASSFDRVPYEQYF.

The chain carries TRBV6-5 and TRBJ1-2, with D uncertain. Trimming took 0 bases from V and 8 from J, leaving 10 bases between them. Per germline, CDR1 MNHEY and CDR2 SVGAGI. This CDR3 spans 13 amino acids. The CDR3 region is CASSYSAGNGYTF. The CDR3 nucleotides read TGTGCCAGCAGTTACTCGGCAGGCAACGGCTACACCTTC.

This clonotype was counted a few times. The chain couples TRBV7-2 to TRBJ1-2; TRBD1 agrees at 9 bases. This CDR3 is built from 14 residues. From germline, CDR1 is SGHTA and CDR2 FQGNSA. Trimming cost V 4 bases and J 7 bases; bases outside gene matches: 7. The CDR3 nucleotides read TGTGCCAGCAGCTCGACACAGGGGGCGACTGGCTACACCTTC. Translation gives CASSSTQGATGYTF. The entire variable domain, with the rest obtained from reference TRBV7-2 and TRBJ1-2, is as follows: GAGVSQSPSNKVTEKGKDVELRCDPISGHTALYWYRQSLGQGLEFLIYFQGNSAPDKSGLPSDRFSAERTGGSVSTLTIQRTQQEDSAVYLCASSSTQGATGYTFGSGTRLTVV.

This clonotype was counted many times. The V and J genes are TRBV9 and TRBJ1-3; D ambiguous. CDR3 length: 13 amino acids. Germline V gene lookup returns CDR1 SGDLS and CDR2 YYNGEE. V was cut by 4 bases and J by 1 base, with 6 bases left in between. In DNA form, the CDR3 reads TGTGCCAGCAGCTTGGGATCTGGAAACACCATATATTTT. It translates to CASSLGSGNTIYF.

The chain combines TRBV7-2 with TRBJ1-2; the D is unclear. CDR1 and CDR2 from the germline V gene are SGHTA and FQGNSA. V lost 3 bases to trimming and J lost 0 bases, with 14 bases between them. The CDR3 extends over 16 amino acids. The CDR3 DNA reads as TGTGCCAGCAGCTTTCAAGGTTCTTCGCCTAACTATGGCTACACCTTC. Translated, it gives CASSFQGSSPNYGYTF.

This clonotype turned up a few times. V gene TRBV28 combines with J gene TRBJ1-2; the match to TRBD1 covers 7 bases. The CDR3 covers 16 residues. Germline CDR1 reads MDHEN; CDR2 reads SYDVKM. V trimming: 4 bases; J trimming: 2 bases; junction bases outside the gene matches: 10. This CDR3 is CASSSQGSGANYGYTF. The CDR3 DNA is TGTGCCAGCAGTTCACAGGGGAGCGGGGCCAACTATGGCTACACCTTC.

Concerning this clonotype: This clone may be a read error of a much larger clone one base away. The chain employs TRBV19 and TRBJ2-5, with a weak D call TRBD1 (5 bases). V shed 7 bases and J shed 5 bases, with 23 bases lying between them. The CDR3 is 16 residues long. CDR1 is LNHDA and CDR2 is SQIVND in the germline V gene (reference sequence). CDR3 residues: CASNPRPGRGHETQYF. The CDR3, as DNA: TGTGCCAGTAACCCCCGGCCAGGGCGCGGACACGAGACCCAGTACTTC. Full variable domain (missing parts from reference TRBV19 and TRBJ2-5): DGGITQSPKYLFRKEGQNVTLSCEQNLNHDAMYWYRQDPGQGLRLIYYSQIVNDFQKGDIAEGYSVSREKKESFPLTVTSAQKNPTAFYLCASNPRPGRGHETQYFGPGTRLLVL.